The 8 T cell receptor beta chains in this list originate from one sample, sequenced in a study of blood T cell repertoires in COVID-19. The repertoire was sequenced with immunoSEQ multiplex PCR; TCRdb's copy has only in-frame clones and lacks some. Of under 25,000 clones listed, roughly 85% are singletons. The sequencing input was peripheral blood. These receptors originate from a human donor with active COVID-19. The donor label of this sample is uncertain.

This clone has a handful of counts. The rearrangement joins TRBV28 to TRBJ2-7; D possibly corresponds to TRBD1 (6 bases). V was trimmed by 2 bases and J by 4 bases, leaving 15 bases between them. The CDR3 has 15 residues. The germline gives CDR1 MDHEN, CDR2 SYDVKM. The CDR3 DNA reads TGTGCCAGCAGTTTACCGACCGGACAGACGTACGAGCAGTACTTC. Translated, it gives CASSLPTGQTYEQYF.

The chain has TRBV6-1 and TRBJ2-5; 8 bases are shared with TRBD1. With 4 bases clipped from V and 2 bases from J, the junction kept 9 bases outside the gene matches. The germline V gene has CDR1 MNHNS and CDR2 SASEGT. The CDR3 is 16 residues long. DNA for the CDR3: TGTGCCAGCAGTGTAAACACCGGGACAGGACAAGAGACCCAGTACTTC. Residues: CASSVNTGTGQETQYF.

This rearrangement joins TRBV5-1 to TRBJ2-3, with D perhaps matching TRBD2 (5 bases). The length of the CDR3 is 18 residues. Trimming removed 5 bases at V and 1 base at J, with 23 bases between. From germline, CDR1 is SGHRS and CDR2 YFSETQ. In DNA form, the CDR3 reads TGCGCCAGCAGACCCGGACTTCAGATATCGTTAGGCACAGATACGCAGTATTTT. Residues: CASRPGLQISLGTDTQYF. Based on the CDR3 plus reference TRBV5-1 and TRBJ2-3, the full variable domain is KAGVTQTPRYLIKTRGQQVTLSCSPISGHRSVSWYQQTPGQGLQFLFEYFSETQRNKGNFPGRFSGRQFSNSRSEMNVSTLELGDSALYLCASRPGLQISLGTDTQYFGPGTRLTVL.

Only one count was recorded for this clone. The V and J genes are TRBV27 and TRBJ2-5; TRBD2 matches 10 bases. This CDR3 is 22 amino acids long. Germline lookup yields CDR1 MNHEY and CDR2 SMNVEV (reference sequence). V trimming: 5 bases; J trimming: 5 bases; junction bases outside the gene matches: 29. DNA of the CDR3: TGTGCCAGCAGTCCAGCCCCAACTGACTGGTGGGATCTAGCGGGAGTGGGGGAGACCCAGTACTTC. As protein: CASSPAPTDWWDLAGVGETQYF.

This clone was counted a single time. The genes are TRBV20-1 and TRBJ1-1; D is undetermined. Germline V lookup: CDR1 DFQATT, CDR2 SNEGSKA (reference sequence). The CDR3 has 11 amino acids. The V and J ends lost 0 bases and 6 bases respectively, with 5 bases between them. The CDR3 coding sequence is TGCAGTGCTAGAGATCAGGCTGAAGCTTTCTTT. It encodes CSARDQAEAFF.

The CDR3 is CASSLVRGTSEKLFF. CDR3 in DNA: TGTGCCAGCAGCTTAGTGCGGGGGACGAGCGAAAAACTGTTTTTT. This chain connects TRBV7-9 to TRBJ1-4, with D tentatively TRBD1 (5 bases). Trimming removed 1 base from V and 8 bases from J, with 14 bases in between. The CDR3 extends over 15 amino acids. Germline-derived CDR1 and CDR2 are SEHNR and FQNEAQ (reference sequence).

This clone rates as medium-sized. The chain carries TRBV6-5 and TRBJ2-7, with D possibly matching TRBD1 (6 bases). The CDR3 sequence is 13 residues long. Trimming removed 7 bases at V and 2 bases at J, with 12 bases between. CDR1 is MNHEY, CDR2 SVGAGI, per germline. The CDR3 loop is CASTGDTTYEQYF. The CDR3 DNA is TGTGCCAGCACAGGGGACACCACCTACGAGCAGTACTTC.

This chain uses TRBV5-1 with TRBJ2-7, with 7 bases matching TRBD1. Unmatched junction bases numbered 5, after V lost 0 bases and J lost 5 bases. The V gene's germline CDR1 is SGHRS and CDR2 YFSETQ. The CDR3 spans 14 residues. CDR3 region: CASSLAIQGNEQYF. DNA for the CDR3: TGCGCCAGCAGCTTGGCCATACAGGGGAACGAGCAGTACTTC.